The table lists the clone carrying this T cell receptor (beta chain) with a count of one. Its specificity is not known. The method was immunoSEQ multiplex PCR; TCRdb's version includes in-frame clones alone and lacks a portion of them. The sample consists of about 96,000 clones, around 91% of them appearing once. The data belong to a study of OX40 agonist ivuxolimab in advanced cancers. Trimming removed 5 bases at V and 1 base at J, with 11 bases between. Per germline, CDR1 PRHDT and CDR2 FYEKMQ (reference sequence). This CDR3 has 14 residues. Study conclusions and caveats: Both CD4+ and CD8+ T cell populations in blood had undergone clonal expansion by week 6 at 0.1 to 3.0 mg/kg. Some patients without response likewise showed low normalized clonal expansion. Averaging showed that CD8+ T cells had more expanded clones than CD4+ did. Undetermined was the antigen specificity of the expanded peripheral T cells.

The TCR was taken from an adult with an advanced solid tumor such as melanoma, head and neck, liver or kidney cancer. The chain couples TRBV13 to TRBJ2-5; unclear D gene. The sample here was CD4+ or CD8+ T cells sorted from blood, taken in a trial of the OX40 agonist ivuxolimab. CDR3 nucleotides: TGTGCCAGCAGCACACAGCAAAGCCAAGAGACCCAGTACTTC. Amino acids: CASSTQQSQETQYF.